This T cell receptor beta chain was recorded in a study of blood T cell repertoires in COVID-19. Study information: The analysed material was cDNA or gDNA that came from T cells, B-cell-depleted T cells, or PBMCs.

Between the trimmed V and J ends, which lost 3 bases and 6 bases, there was a span of 15 bases. The CDR3 is 14 amino acids. Germline V gene lookup returns CDR1 SNHLY and CDR2 FYNNEI. Per the original data handling: Cell counts per sample came from amplifying reference gene primers. Libraries were prepared by immunoSEQ multiplex PCR; TCRdb keeps only in-frame clonotypes and omits some of them. That table supplies the V and J calls and clone size; D and trimming were determined from the DNA. The sample includes 200,000 to 250,000 clones, 85% to 90% seen only once; the top ten take roughly 2.7%. It was during active infection that Seattle patients were enrolled and then longitudinally followed.

This TCR derives from a man under 40 with COVID-19, enrolled during active disease. The genes are TRBV2 and TRBJ2-7; possible D gene TRBD1, 6 bases. Sequenced material: peripheral blood. Written as DNA, the CDR3 is TGTGCCAGCAGTGAGGGCAGGGGTTGGCGCGAGCAGTACTTC. It specifies CASSEGRGWREQYF.